A selection of T cell receptor beta chains follows, all from one sample in a study of cytomegalovirus exposure and HLA in healthy donors. The method was immunoSEQ multiplex PCR; TCRdb's version includes in-frame clones alone and lacks a portion of them. The data show 100,000 to 150,000 clones, with 70% to 80% seen just once and around 2.6% held by the top ten. The specimen was PBMCs. These receptors were collected from a human donor in good health. CDR3s include the opening cysteine and the closing phenylalanine or tryptophan. Each record gives: D gene, V gene, clone size, J gene, CDR3 protein, CDR3 DNA. A D gene is named only where the DNA matches it firmly. Clone size, where shown, is once, few, many, or a class for clones that have expanded.

d_call: NA; v_call: TRBV5-1; clone_size: few; j_call: TRBJ1-2; cdr3_aa: CASSPGTLIYGYTF; cdr3_nt: TGCGCCAGCAGCCCGGGGACATTGATCTATGGCTACACCTTC
d_call: TRBD1; v_call: TRBV10-3; clone_size: NA; j_call: TRBJ1-2; cdr3_aa: CAISDGRDRVEGYTF; cdr3_nt: TGTGCCATCAGTGATGGGAGGGACAGGGTAGAGGGCTACACCTTC
d_call: TRBD1; v_call: TRBV6-5; clone_size: few; j_call: TRBJ1-1; cdr3_aa: CASSGGQGNTEAFF; cdr3_nt: TGTGCCAGCAGTGGGGGACAGGGTAACACTGAAGCTTTCTTT
d_call: TRBD1; v_call: TRBV6-5; clone_size: NA; j_call: TRBJ1-1; cdr3_aa: CASRTNQGGAFF; cdr3_nt: TGTGCCAGCAGAACAAACCAGGGGGGAGCTTTCTTT
d_call: NA; v_call: TRBV7-2; clone_size: once; j_call: TRBJ1-1; cdr3_aa: CASSLDRGNTEAFF; cdr3_nt: TGTGCCAGCAGCTTAGATCGAGGGAACACTGAAGCTTTCTTT
d_call: NA; v_call: TRBV7-3; clone_size: NA; j_call: TRBJ2-2; cdr3_aa: CASSLYPLDRELFF; cdr3_nt: TGTGCCAGCAGCTTATATCCTCTAGACCGGGAGCTGTTTTTT
d_call: TRBD2; v_call: TRBV7-8; clone_size: NA; j_call: TRBJ2-5; cdr3_aa: CASSMGLAGGHQETQYF; cdr3_nt: TGTGCCAGCAGCATGGGACTAGCGGGGGGACATCAAGAGACCCAGTACTTC
d_call: TRBD1; v_call: TRBV5-1; clone_size: NA; j_call: TRBJ2-1; cdr3_aa: CASSLDDRAEFF; cdr3_nt: TGCGCCAGCAGCTTGGATGACAGGGCAGAGTTCTTC
d_call: NA; v_call: TRBV6-4; clone_size: NA; j_call: TRBJ2-4; cdr3_aa: CASSESGNKNIQYF; cdr3_nt: TGTGCCAGCAGTGAATCAGGGAACAAAAACATTCAGTACTTC
d_call: TRBD2; v_call: TRBV11-2; clone_size: NA; j_call: TRBJ2-3; cdr3_aa: CASSPRGGSDTQYF; cdr3_nt: TGTGCCAGCAGCCCCCGGGGGGGTTCAGATACGCAGTATTTT
d_call: NA; v_call: TRBV30; clone_size: NA; j_call: TRBJ2-3; cdr3_aa: CAWTPGADTQYF; cdr3_nt: TGTGCCTGGACCCCCGGAGCAGATACGCAGTATTTT
d_call: NA; v_call: TRBV7-9; clone_size: NA; j_call: TRBJ2-7; cdr3_aa: CSSSPEAGYWGGAYEQYF; cdr3_nt: TGTTCCAGCAGCCCGGAGGCGGGGTACTGGGGTGGGGCCTACGAGCAGTACTTC
d_call: TRBD2; v_call: TRBV11-3; clone_size: NA; j_call: TRBJ2-3; cdr3_aa: CASSLGGGARADTQYF; cdr3_nt: TGTGCCAGCAGCTTAGGCGGGGGGGCGAGGGCAGATACGCAGTATTTT
d_call: NA; v_call: TRBV9; clone_size: NA; j_call: TRBJ1-1; cdr3_aa: CASSLDSSATEAFF; cdr3_nt: TGTGCCAGCAGCCTGGACAGTTCCGCCACTGAAGCTTTCTTT
d_call: NA; v_call: TRBV27; clone_size: NA; j_call: TRBJ2-7; cdr3_aa: CASSLRVGRYEQYF; cdr3_nt: TGTGCCAGCAGTTTAAGGGTGGGGCGCTACGAGCAGTACTTC
d_call: TRBD1; v_call: TRBV5-1; clone_size: NA; j_call: TRBJ1-4; cdr3_aa: CASSRNPQGSNEKLFF; cdr3_nt: TGCGCCAGCAGCCGGAATCCACAGGGGAGTAATGAAAAACTGTTTTTT
d_call: TRBD1; v_call: TRBV7-9; clone_size: NA; j_call: TRBJ1-3; cdr3_aa: CASSLPGGDGNTIYF; cdr3_nt: TGTGCCAGCAGCTTACCAGGGGGCGATGGAAACACCATATATTTT
d_call: TRBD1; v_call: TRBV7-2; clone_size: NA; j_call: TRBJ2-2; cdr3_aa: CASSRTGYAGELFF; cdr3_nt: TGTGCCAGCAGCCGGACAGGGTATGCCGGGGAGCTGTTTTTT
d_call: TRBD2; v_call: TRBV5-4; clone_size: NA; j_call: TRBJ2-5; cdr3_aa: CASSLGGGRAGETQYF; cdr3_nt: TGTGCCAGCAGCTTGGGAGGCGGGAGGGCTGGAGAGACCCAGTACTTC
d_call: NA; v_call: TRBV9; clone_size: few; j_call: TRBJ2-5; cdr3_aa: CASSADQRWGTQYF; cdr3_nt: TGTGCCAGCAGCGCAGATCAGCGGTGGGGGACCCAGTACTTC
d_call: NA; v_call: TRBV5-1; clone_size: NA; j_call: TRBJ2-7; cdr3_aa: CASSPGGLSYEQYF; cdr3_nt: TGCGCCAGCAGCCCAGGGGGACTTAGCTACGAGCAGTACTTC
d_call: NA; v_call: TRBV19; clone_size: once; j_call: TRBJ1-2; cdr3_aa: CASSMERAPSNYGYTF; cdr3_nt: TGTGCCAGTAGTATGGAGAGGGCCCCTTCTAACTATGGCTACACCTTC
d_call: NA; v_call: TRBV6-5; clone_size: NA; j_call: TRBJ1-2; cdr3_aa: CASSSLAGYYGYTF; cdr3_nt: TGTGCCAGCAGTTCTCTGGCAGGGTACTATGGCTACACCTTC
d_call: NA; v_call: TRBV30; clone_size: NA; j_call: TRBJ1-2; cdr3_aa: CAWSQQGSYGYTF; cdr3_nt: TGTGCCTGGAGTCAACAGGGTTCCTATGGCTACACCTTC
d_call: NA; v_call: TRBV28; clone_size: NA; j_call: TRBJ1-2; cdr3_aa: CASSLSRLSYGYTF; cdr3_nt: TGTGCCAGCAGTTTAAGCAGGTTGTCCTATGGCTACACCTTC
d_call: TRBD2; v_call: TRBV5-1; clone_size: NA; j_call: TRBJ2-2; cdr3_aa: CASSFEAGANTGELFF; cdr3_nt: TGCGCCAGCAGCTTCGAGGCGGGAGCGAACACCGGGGAGCTGTTTTTT
d_call: NA; v_call: TRBV6-1; clone_size: few; j_call: TRBJ1-6; cdr3_aa: CASSEWGGNSPLHF; cdr3_nt: TGTGCCAGCAGTGAATGGGGGGGCAATTCACCCCTCCACTTT
d_call: TRBD2; v_call: TRBV7-9; clone_size: NA; j_call: TRBJ2-7; cdr3_aa: CASSLAPRSGSSVYEQYF; cdr3_nt: TGTGCCAGCAGCTTAGCACCCCGTAGCGGGAGCTCTGTCTACGAGCAGTACTTC
d_call: NA; v_call: TRBV28; clone_size: once; j_call: TRBJ2-1; cdr3_aa: CASRPPGTRSIYNEQFF; cdr3_nt: TGTGCCAGCAGGCCTCCAGGAACCCGAAGCATATACAATGAGCAGTTCTTC
d_call: NA; v_call: TRBV9; clone_size: NA; j_call: TRBJ1-6; cdr3_aa: CASSVVGGALHF; cdr3_nt: TGTGCCAGCAGCGTAGTAGGGGGGGCCCTCCACTTT
d_call: NA; v_call: TRBV19; clone_size: NA; j_call: TRBJ2-7; cdr3_aa: CASTKCPWAF; cdr3_nt: TGTGCCAGTACCAAATGTCCGTGGGCCTTC
d_call: NA; v_call: TRBV7-3; clone_size: NA; j_call: TRBJ1-1; cdr3_aa: CASSRGGGSRNTEAFF; cdr3_nt: TGTGCCAGCAGCCGGGGTGGGGGGTCGCGGAACACTGAAGCTTTCTTT
d_call: NA; v_call: TRBV28; clone_size: NA; j_call: TRBJ1-3; cdr3_aa: CASSQLRNTIYF; cdr3_nt: TGTGCCAGCAGTCAGTTGCGAAACACCATATATTTT
d_call: NA; v_call: TRBV27; clone_size: NA; j_call: TRBJ2-5; cdr3_aa: CASSFASAQETQYF; cdr3_nt: TGTGCCAGCAGTTTTGCTAGCGCTCAAGAGACCCAGTACTTC
d_call: NA; v_call: TRBV6-5; clone_size: NA; j_call: TRBJ2-7; cdr3_aa: CASSQGGEQYF; cdr3_nt: TGTGCCAGCAGTCAAGGGGGCGAGCAGTACTTC
d_call: NA; v_call: TRBV19; clone_size: NA; j_call: TRBJ2-2; cdr3_aa: CASSTTGMNTGELFF; cdr3_nt: TGTGCCAGTAGTACCACCGGGATGAACACCGGGGAGCTGTTTTTT
d_call: NA; v_call: TRBV5-1; clone_size: NA; j_call: TRBJ2-7; cdr3_aa: CASSLPRGTHEQYF; cdr3_nt: TGCGCCAGCAGCCTACCACGAGGCACCCACGAGCAGTACTTC
d_call: TRBD2; v_call: TRBV2; clone_size: NA; j_call: TRBJ2-1; cdr3_aa: CASNLPGLAGVGEQFF; cdr3_nt: TGTGCCAGCAACCTTCCGGGACTAGCGGGAGTAGGTGAGCAGTTCTTC
d_call: NA; v_call: TRBV11-3; clone_size: NA; j_call: TRBJ2-2; cdr3_aa: CASSQGGNTGELFF; cdr3_nt: TGTGCCAGCTCCCAGGGTGGGAACACCGGGGAGCTGTTTTTT
d_call: NA; v_call: TRBV18; clone_size: NA; j_call: TRBJ1-5; cdr3_aa: CASSPRPAGQGQRNQPQHF; cdr3_nt: TGTGCCAGCTCACCCCGACCTGCCGGCCAGGGGCAGCGAAATCAGCCCCAGCATTTT
d_call: TRBD1; v_call: TRBV7-2; clone_size: NA; j_call: TRBJ2-1; cdr3_aa: CASSLGDRENEQFF; cdr3_nt: TGTGCCAGCAGCTTAGGGGACAGGGAAAATGAGCAGTTCTTC
d_call: NA; v_call: TRBV7-9; clone_size: NA; j_call: TRBJ1-1; cdr3_aa: CASSFGAGGRGAEAFF; cdr3_nt: TGTGCCAGCAGCTTTGGAGCGGGGGGGAGGGGGGCTGAAGCTTTCTTT
d_call: TRBD2; v_call: TRBV5-8; clone_size: NA; j_call: TRBJ2-7; cdr3_aa: CASSLELAGVGEQYF; cdr3_nt: TGTGCCAGCAGCTTGGAGCTAGCGGGGGTAGGGGAGCAGTACTTC
d_call: NA; v_call: TRBV4-1; clone_size: NA; j_call: TRBJ2-5; cdr3_aa: CASSQGGPQETQYF; cdr3_nt: TGCGCCAGCAGCCAAGGGGGCCCGCAGGAGACCCAGTACTTC